A selection of T cell receptor beta chains follows, all from one sample in a study of T cells in tuberculosis. Some clones are missing from TCRdb's copy, which holds only in-frame ones; the method was immunoSEQ multiplex PCR. The table lists some 90,000 clones, roughly 90% of them singletons. Sequences were obtained from CD1b-GMM tetramer-negative cells sorted from PBMCs. These receptors all stem from an adult woman with latent tuberculosis. CDR3s include the opening cysteine and the closing phenylalanine or tryptophan. Each record gives: V gene, D gene, clone size, J gene, CDR3 DNA, CDR3 protein. A D gene is named only where the DNA matches it firmly. Not all rows give a size; the values are once, few, many and, for expanded clones, a class.

v_gene: TRBV19
d_gene: NA
abundance: NA
j_gene: TRBJ2-1
CDR3nt: TGTGCCAGTAGGAGGCGGGACCTCTACAATGAGCAGTTCTTC
CDR3aa: CASRRRDLYNEQFF

v_gene: TRBV19
d_gene: TRBD1
abundance: NA
j_gene: TRBJ1-1
CDR3nt: TGTGCCAGCTTCCGACAGGGAGGCACTGAAGCTTTCTTT
CDR3aa: CASFRQGGTEAFF

v_gene: TRBV7-6
d_gene: NA
abundance: NA
j_gene: TRBJ1-3
CDR3nt: TGTGCCAGCAGCTTAGGTGCCAGCGGCCGGTTTAGCTCTGGAAACACCATATATTTT
CDR3aa: CASSLGASGRFSSGNTIYF

v_gene: TRBV10-3
d_gene: TRBD1
abundance: NA
j_gene: TRBJ2-5
CDR3nt: TGTGCCATCAGCCCAGGGGGCGGCAGAGAGACCCAGTACTTC
CDR3aa: CAISPGGGRETQYF

v_gene: TRBV18
d_gene: NA
abundance: NA
j_gene: TRBJ2-1
CDR3nt: TGTGCCAGCTCACCCGGGAGTAGGTACAATGAGCAGTTCTTC
CDR3aa: CASSPGSRYNEQFF

v_gene: TRBV25-1
d_gene: NA
abundance: NA
j_gene: TRBJ1-2
CDR3nt: TGTGCCAGCAGTGAACCAGGGATTCGGGGGTATGGCTACACCTTC
CDR3aa: CASSEPGIRGYGYTF

v_gene: TRBV29-1
d_gene: TRBD1
abundance: once
j_gene: TRBJ1-2
CDR3nt: TGCAGCGTTGAGGGACAGCACTATGGCTACACCTTC
CDR3aa: CSVEGQHYGYTF

v_gene: TRBV9
d_gene: NA
abundance: NA
j_gene: TRBJ1-6
CDR3nt: TGTGCCAGCAGCCAGAGGGTGAGAGGGACAACTGATTCACCCCTCCACTTT
CDR3aa: CASSQRVRGTTDSPLHF

v_gene: TRBV6-5
d_gene: NA
abundance: NA
j_gene: TRBJ1-3
CDR3nt: TGTGCCAGCAGTTCTAGGATCCCTGGAAACACCATATATTTT
CDR3aa: CASSSRIPGNTIYF

v_gene: TRBV7-8
d_gene: TRBD1
abundance: once
j_gene: TRBJ1-1
CDR3nt: TGTGCCAGCAGCTTAGGAACAGGGGGTTTCGAAGCTTTCTTT
CDR3aa: CASSLGTGGFEAFF

v_gene: TRBV4-3
d_gene: TRBD1
abundance: NA
j_gene: TRBJ2-5
CDR3nt: TGCGCCAGCAGCCAAGATTTGGTCCAGGGGGCAGGGTTAGAGACCCAGTACTTC
CDR3aa: CASSQDLVQGAGLETQYF

v_gene: TRBV7-2
d_gene: NA
abundance: NA
j_gene: TRBJ1-2
CDR3nt: TGTGCCAGCAGCTTAGATTCCGTCTCTTTAGCCTATGGCTACACCTTC
CDR3aa: CASSLDSVSLAYGYTF

v_gene: TRBV19
d_gene: TRBD1
abundance: NA
j_gene: TRBJ1-2
CDR3nt: TGTGCCAGTACTAAACAGGGGGTCCCCTATGGCTACACCTTC
CDR3aa: CASTKQGVPYGYTF

v_gene: TRBV6-5
d_gene: TRBD1
abundance: NA
j_gene: TRBJ1-1
CDR3nt: TGTGCCAGCAGTTTTTACAGGGGGGACACTGAAGCTTTCTTT
CDR3aa: CASSFYRGDTEAFF

v_gene: TRBV7-6
d_gene: TRBD1
abundance: NA
j_gene: TRBJ1-2
CDR3nt: TGTGCCAGCAGCCCAGGGGACAGGATTAACTATGGCTACACCTTC
CDR3aa: CASSPGDRINYGYTF

v_gene: TRBV6-1
d_gene: TRBD2
abundance: once
j_gene: TRBJ2-7
CDR3nt: TGTGCCAGCAGTGAATCTGGGGGGGTCCACGAGCAGTACTTC
CDR3aa: CASSESGGVHEQYF

v_gene: TRBV7-6
d_gene: TRBD1
abundance: NA
j_gene: TRBJ1-5
CDR3nt: TGTGCCAGCAGCTCGGAATCCCGGGACAGACATTATCAGCCCCAGCATTTT
CDR3aa: CASSSESRDRHYQPQHF

v_gene: TRBV27
d_gene: NA
abundance: NA
j_gene: TRBJ1-1
CDR3nt: TGTGCCAGCCAGGTTTCCTTGAACACTGAAGCTTTCTTT
CDR3aa: CASQVSLNTEAFF

v_gene: TRBV6-1
d_gene: NA
abundance: NA
j_gene: TRBJ1-6
CDR3nt: TGTGCCAGCAGTGAATGGGATCGGGGGACTAATTCACCCCTCCACTTT
CDR3aa: CASSEWDRGTNSPLHF

v_gene: TRBV25-1
d_gene: NA
abundance: NA
j_gene: TRBJ1-1
CDR3nt: TGTGCCAGCAATCCTGGCGGTGACAGTGAAGCTTTCTTT
CDR3aa: CASNPGGDSEAFF

v_gene: TRBV5-1
d_gene: TRBD2
abundance: NA
j_gene: TRBJ2-5
CDR3nt: TGCGCCAGCAGCTTGACCGGACTAGCTGGTGAGACCCAGTACTTC
CDR3aa: CASSLTGLAGETQYF

v_gene: TRBV5-6
d_gene: NA
abundance: NA
j_gene: TRBJ1-5
CDR3nt: TGTGCCAGCAGCGCCGGGAGGGGACCACGGCAGCCCCAGCATTTT
CDR3aa: CASSAGRGPRQPQHF

v_gene: TRBV27
d_gene: NA
abundance: NA
j_gene: TRBJ2-7
CDR3nt: TGTGCCAGCAGTTTTGACTTCTCCTACGAGCAGTACTTC
CDR3aa: CASSFDFSYEQYF

v_gene: TRBV4-1
d_gene: TRBD1
abundance: NA
j_gene: TRBJ1-6
CDR3nt: TGCGCCAGCGGCCCAGGGGGCGGGAATTCACCCCTCCACTTT
CDR3aa: CASGPGGGNSPLHF

v_gene: TRBV2
d_gene: TRBD2
abundance: NA
j_gene: TRBJ2-7
CDR3nt: TGTGCCAGCCGGCAACTAGCGGGGGGCCCCGGAGGGGACGAGCAGTACTTC
CDR3aa: CASRQLAGGPGGDEQYF

v_gene: TRBV6-4
d_gene: NA
abundance: NA
j_gene: TRBJ1-2
CDR3nt: TGTGCCAGCAGGCAAGAGGACAGTTCCTATGGCTACACCTTC
CDR3aa: CASRQEDSSYGYTF

v_gene: TRBV6-4
d_gene: NA
abundance: NA
j_gene: TRBJ2-3
CDR3nt: TGTGCCAGCAGTGACGACATTACAGATACGCAGTATTTT
CDR3aa: CASSDDITDTQYF

v_gene: TRBV27
d_gene: TRBD2
abundance: medium-sized
j_gene: TRBJ2-1
CDR3nt: TGTGCCAGCATAAGCCGGACTAGCGGGACCACGGCCTCCTACAATGAGCAGTTCTTC
CDR3aa: CASISRTSGTTASYNEQFF

v_gene: TRBV7-2
d_gene: NA
abundance: NA
j_gene: TRBJ2-3
CDR3nt: TGTGCCAGCAGCTCGGGCCGAGGAGGGACAGATACGCAGTATTTT
CDR3aa: CASSSGRGGTDTQYF

v_gene: TRBV20-1
d_gene: NA
abundance: once
j_gene: TRBJ2-1
CDR3nt: TGCAGTGCCGGGACTCCGAAGGGGCAGTTCTTC
CDR3aa: CSAGTPKGQFF

v_gene: TRBV11-2
d_gene: TRBD1
abundance: NA
j_gene: TRBJ1-4
CDR3nt: TGTGCCAGCAGCCCCTACAGGGGGCGAGGATCTAATGAAAAACTGTTTTTT
CDR3aa: CASSPYRGRGSNEKLFF

v_gene: TRBV15
d_gene: NA
abundance: NA
j_gene: TRBJ2-1
CDR3nt: TGTGCCACCAGCAGAGAGGGACAAACTGCGCAGTTCTTC
CDR3aa: CATSREGQTAQFF